This T cell receptor (beta chain) came from a study of T-cell reconstitution after alpha-beta-depleted transplantation in children. This CDR3 comprises 14 residues. Germline CDR1 SGHTA, CDR2 FQGNSA. With 0 bases removed from V and 0 bases from J, the gap between germline ends came to 6 bases. Unique molecular identifiers were used to barcode this TCRbeta library. TCRdb reanalysed the PCR reads using MiXCR and keeps one entry per CDR3 protein. The sample contains around 580,000 distinct CDR3 sequences, over 20% of which appear only once. General observations from the study: Surviving recipient T cells and thymic progenitors underlay high day-60 TCRbeta diversity in some patients. Two months or so post-transplant, alpha-beta T cells reportedly derived from several hundred expanded graft clones. T-cell numbers and diversity, one year after transplant, stemmed largely from T cells that were newly produced.

This clonotype has only a few counts. The antigen remains unidentified. The chain recombines TRBV7-2 with TRBJ2-7; tentatively, D is TRBD2 (6 bases). This TCR was sampled from a boy under two years old with Wiskott-Aldrich syndrome, due to receive a stem cell transplant. Material: PBMCs, obtained before TCRalphabeta/CD19-depleted stem cell transplant. In nucleotides, the CDR3 is TGTGCCAGCAGCTTAGCGACTAGCTCCTACGAGCAGTACTTC. Amino acids: CASSLATSSYEQYF.